The present T cell receptor (beta chain) was sequenced within a study of blood T cell repertoires in COVID-19. Germline values: CDR1 MNHEY, CDR2 SMNVEV (reference sequence). This CDR3 is 17 amino acids long. V lost 5 bases and J 0 bases, leaving 16 bases between the germline ends. TCRdb's copy holds only in-frame clones and misses some; the assay was immunoSEQ multiplex PCR. Here the sample spans 300,000 to 350,000 clones, approximately 88% being singletons. This clone appeared once. This TCR was recovered from a man between 25 and 39 years old with COVID-19, enrolled during active disease. This sequence joins TRBV27 and TRBJ2-2; the D is unclear. The sequenced material came from peripheral blood. CDR3 DNA sequence: TGTGCCAGCAGTAGTCAGGTTATGGTCTCGAACACCGGGGAGCTGTTTTTT. As protein: CASSSQVMVSNTGELFF.